This T cell receptor beta chain is drawn from a study of shared clonotypes between healthy human individuals (dated by TCRdb to 2020 to 2022). Background for the entire study: The cohort included a few men and a couple of women between 18 and 49 years of age. For each donor, CD4 naive and CD4 memory were each given three plates, CD8 naive was given two plates, and CD8 memory was given one plate. To estimate repertoire size and how much clonotype sharing occurs between individuals, the study deeply sequenced the blood TCR repertoires of five healthy adults. To increase sequencing depth and limit assay-specific biases, different laboratories used diverse techniques to prepare libraries and sequence TCR repertoires. Between about 0.9 and 8.9 billion PBMCs per donor were obtained by leukapheresis.

On this clone: The target of this receptor is not known. No qualities accompany the bases; no much larger clone lies one base away.

Using the deep immunoSEQ assay, multiplex PCR amplified TCR CDR3 regions from genomic DNA. Genomic DNA extracted from each cell subset was distributed evenly over all wells of several immunoSEQ 96-well plates, and each plate served as one replicate. For sorted subsets, about 0.2 ug genomic DNA, equal to some 30,000 T cell genomes, was loaded into each replicate PCR. The purified libraries were quantified using a Qubit 3.0 fluorometer, sized with a Bioanalyzer 2100, and then quantified again using the KAPA Library Quantification kit. Every immunoSEQ 96-well plate was sequenced on a dedicated single-read 150-cycle Illumina NextSeq 550 flow cell. Turning to the authors' computational methods: Because the immunoSEQ output included only junctional sequences and no quality scores, the filtering could not be the same as the filtering used for full-length reads. To assign V/J genes and CDR3, sequences were annotated against IMGT germline references using PyIR, a Python wrapper for IgBLAST v1.9. Reads were removed for weak V/J assignments (E-value above 1e-6), missing CDR3, stop codons, out-of-frame junctions, or ambiguous translated residues. V3J clonotypes were defined as sequences sharing the same inferred V gene, J gene, and CDR3 amino acid sequence. The percentage overlap between two repertoires was calculated by dividing the number of shared unique clonotypes by the size of the smaller repertoire. Repertoire richness was assessed with RTK rarefaction, the Chao1 estimator, and Recon v2.1 estimates of unobserved clonotypes. Generation probabilities for all TCRbeta clonotypes obtained by the gDNA method from several donors were computed using OLGA. TCRdb limited this immuneACCESS table to in-frame rearrangements with V and J called. A share of clones is missing; checked studies link under half to unresolved V genes, and the rest is unexplained. V and J calls and clone size are as listed in that table; D and trimming were resolved from the DNA. For this sample the table gives under 600,000 clones, of which 95% to 96% were detected only once. Around 0.066% of the sample comes from the top ten.

Healthy HIV-negative adults with no recently reported acute infections or vaccinations were included as donors. Only Caucasian adults living in Nashville, Tennessee, USA were represented among the donors. Magnetic negative selection was used to enrich CD4+ T cells, after which naive cells were positively selected on CD45RA and the negative fraction became the memory subset. Blood was collected by leukapheresis, and PBMCs were isolated by Ficoll-Histopaque density gradient centrifugation and then cryopreserved in liquid nitrogen vapor phase. Analytical flow cytometry was used to check the purity and quantity of every magnetically sorted T cell population. Each sorted fraction had its genomic DNA isolated and then quantified by UV absorbance on a Nanodrop 2000c. At the junction V is shortened by 8 bases and J by 1 base, with 23 bases in between. Reading from cysteine to phenylalanine, the CDR3 counts 16 amino acids. The read is trimmed to its CDR3 DNA, 48 bases read in frame from base 1. From a lookup of the germline V gene, CDR1 and CDR2 are SQVTM and ANQGSEA.

Paper-wide results and their limitations: The small number of donors limited the genetic and exposure-history diversity represented. Pairwise subsampling indicated that sequencing depth was expected to affect the degree of clonotype sharing among donors. Naive subsets generally had larger estimated clonotype richness than memory subsets did. Incomplete sequencing was indicated by rarefaction of sorted-subset datasets, despite the large sequencing depth. Only blood was sampled, and tissue TCR repertoires likely differ from those in blood. Clonotypes shared by all four sorted-subset donors showed higher generation probabilities than non-shared clonotypes. Across four donors, 4.5% to 6.5% of naive CD4, 3.5% of naive CD8, approximately 2.5% of memory CD4, and 0.4% to 0.45% of memory CD8 clonotypes were shared.

The sequence is built from TRBV29-1 and TRBJ1-1; a weak D assignment points to TRBD1 (5 bases agree). The TCR originated in a woman in her thirties in good health. Sequencing used naive CD4+ T cells sorted from blood. Taken with the paper, the label for cell subset or site translates to: CD45RA+ positively selected. The CDR3: CSTWWGDWAPNTEAFF. The DNA reads TGCAGCACATGGTGGGGGGACTGGGCCCCGAACACTGAAGCTTTCTTT.